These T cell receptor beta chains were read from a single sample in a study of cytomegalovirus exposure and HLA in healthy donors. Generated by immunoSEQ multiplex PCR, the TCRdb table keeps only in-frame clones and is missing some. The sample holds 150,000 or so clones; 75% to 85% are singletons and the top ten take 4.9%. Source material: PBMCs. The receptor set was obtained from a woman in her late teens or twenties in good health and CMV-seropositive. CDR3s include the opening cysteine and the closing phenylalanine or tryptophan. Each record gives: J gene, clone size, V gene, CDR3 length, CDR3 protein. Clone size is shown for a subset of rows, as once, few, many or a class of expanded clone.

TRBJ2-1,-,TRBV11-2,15,CASSLVLAGGSEQFF
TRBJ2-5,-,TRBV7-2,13,CASSFTGGETQYF
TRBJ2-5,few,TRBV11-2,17,CASSLYRGGEVQETQYF
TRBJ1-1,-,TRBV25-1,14,CASSGGVLNTEAFF
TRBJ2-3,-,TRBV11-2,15,CASRPVGQGTDTQYF
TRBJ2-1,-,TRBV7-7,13,CASSRQGYDEQFF
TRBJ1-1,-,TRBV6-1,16,CASSGQGAYLNTEAFF
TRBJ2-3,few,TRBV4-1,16,CASSQPSGGVLYTQYF
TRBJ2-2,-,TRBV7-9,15,CASSPTGANTGELFF
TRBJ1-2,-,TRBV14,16,CASSQDWTGGVYGYTF
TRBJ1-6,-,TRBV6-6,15,CASSYSTGQVSPLHF
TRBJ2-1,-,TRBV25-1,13,CASSELVEDEQFF